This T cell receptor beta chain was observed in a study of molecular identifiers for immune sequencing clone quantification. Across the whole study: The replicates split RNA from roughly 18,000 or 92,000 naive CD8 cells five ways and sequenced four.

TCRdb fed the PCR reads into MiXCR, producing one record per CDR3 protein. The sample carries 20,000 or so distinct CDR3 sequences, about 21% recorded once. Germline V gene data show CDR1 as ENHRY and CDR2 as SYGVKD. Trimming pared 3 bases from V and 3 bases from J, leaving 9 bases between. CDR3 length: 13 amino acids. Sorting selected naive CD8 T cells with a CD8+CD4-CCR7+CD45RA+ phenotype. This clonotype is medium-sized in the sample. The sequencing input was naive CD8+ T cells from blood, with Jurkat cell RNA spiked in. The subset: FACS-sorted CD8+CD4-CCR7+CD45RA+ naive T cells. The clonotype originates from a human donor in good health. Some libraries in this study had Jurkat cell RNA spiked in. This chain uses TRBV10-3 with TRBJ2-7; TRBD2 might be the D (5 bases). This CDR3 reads CAISDPEGYEQYF. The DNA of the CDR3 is TGTGCCATCAGTGATCCAGAGGGCTACGAGCAGTACTTC.